A single sample is the source of the 24 T cell receptor beta chains below, sequenced in a study of CD8 T cells in Susac syndrome (dated by TCRdb to between 2017 and 2020). The library was obtained by the immunoSEQ multiplex PCR assay. RNA was extracted using the RNeasy kit, and about 0.45 to 1 ug of the RNA was reverse transcribed with random hexamers. TCRdb cleaned the public reads at Q25 with fastp, built clones with MiXCR and kept in-frame beta chains. All rows with the same CDR3 protein become a single entry with the most common DNA and genes. The sample table records over 100,000 distinct CDR3 sequences; about 96% of these occur just once. Jointly, the top ten make up 0.075% to 0.1% of the sample. Specimen: CD4+ T cells from PBMCs. All receptors come from a human donor in good health.

In regard to this clonotype: Its ends do not fully match the called genes, so a read error is possible. The CDR3 region is CATSPERHSYEQYF. CDR3 nucleotide sequence: TGCGCCACCAGCCCCGAGCGGCACTCCTACGAGCAGTACTTC. The chain is built from TRBV5-1 and TRBJ2-7; TRBD2 might be the D (5 bases). Germline V CDR1 and CDR2: SGHRS, YFSETQ. The CDR3 totals 14 residues.

The chain uses TRBV28 and TRBJ1-5; no reliable D call. Trimming took off 6 bases at V and 1 base at J, with 13 bases between the two ends. The CDR3 consists of 15 residues. Germline values: CDR1 MDHEN, CDR2 SYDVKM. The CDR3 nucleotides read TGTGCCAGCAGCCGGACGAGGTCGAGCAATCAGCCCCAGCATTTT. This encodes CASSRTRSSNQPQHF.

The genes are TRBV6-5 and TRBJ2-7; either TRBD1 or TRBD2 may fit D (5 bases each). The germline V and J ends were trimmed by 5 bases and 6 bases, with 20 bases remaining between them. This CDR3 contains 15 residues. CDR1 MNHEY and CDR2 SVGAGI come from the germline V gene. The CDR3 DNA reads TGTGCCAGCAGTCGGAGCGTCATGGGGGTCTCCGAGCAGTACTTC. Translation: CASSRSVMGVSEQYF.

Here the CDR3 reads CASSRGSGNPYEQYF. The CDR3 nucleotides are TGTGCCAGCAGCCGGGGGAGCGGGAACCCCTACGAGCAGTACTTC. J is TRBJ2-7 and V is TRBV3-1; 7 bases map to TRBD2. This CDR3 is 15 amino acids long. V shed 4 bases, J shed 2 bases, and the junction held 8 bases outside the gene matches. Germline assignment: CDR1 LGHDT and CDR2 YNNKEL (reference sequence).

This clonotype showed up just once. The chain recombines TRBV5-6 with TRBJ2-5; TRBD2 matches at 7 bases. CDR3 length equals 15 residues. CDR1 is SGHDT and CDR2 is YYEEEE in the germline V gene. The V segment lost 4 bases and the J segment 3 bases; nucleotides outside the gene matches: 9. DNA of the CDR3: TGTGCCAGCAGCCCTAGGTCTGGGGGGGAAGAGACCCAGTACTTC. This codes for CASSPRSGGEETQYF.

The CDR3 DNA reads as TGTGCCAGCAGTGAATTCGGTGGGAACGGGGAGCTGTTTTTT. The encoded protein is CASSEFGGNGELFF. The chain links TRBV25-1 to TRBJ2-2; no clear D gene. The CDR3 has 14 amino acids. Germline CDR1 is MGHDK and CDR2 is SYGVNS. The V gene lost 1 base and the J gene lost 7 bases, with 10 bases spanning the gap.

The chain joins TRBV3-1 to TRBJ2-3; D gene ambiguous. Germline values: CDR1 LGHDT, CDR2 YNNKEL (reference sequence). The CDR3 sequence is 14 residues long. Trimming took off 1 base at V and 7 bases at J, with 12 bases between the two ends. The CDR3 DNA is TGTGCCAGCAGCCAAGTGTCCTCCTCGAATACGCAGTATTTT. Its translation is CASSQVSSSNTQYF.

The chain joins TRBV29-1 to TRBJ2-5, with no clear D. The CDR3 spans 13 residues. Germline lookup yields CDR1 SQVTM and CDR2 ANQGSEA. V was clipped by 6 bases and J by 1 base, with 12 bases between them. The CDR3 DNA sequence: TGCAGCGTCACCCTGGGAAGCCAAGAGACCCAGTACTTC. Translated, it gives CSVTLGSQETQYF. Complete variable domain (other parts from reference TRBV29-1 and TRBJ2-5): SAVISQKPSRDICQRGTSLTIQCQVDSQVTMMFWYRQQPGQSLTLIATANQGSEATYESGFVIDKFPISRPNLTFSTLTVSNMSPEDSSIYLCSVTLGSQETQYFGPGTRLLVL.

The chain combines TRBV10-3 with TRBJ2-7, with D possibly matching TRBD1 (6 bases). Germline V gene data show CDR1 as ENHRY and CDR2 as SYGVKD. This CDR3 is 14 amino acids long. Deletions cut 7 bases from V and 5 bases from J, with 18 bases between. This chain's CDR3 is CAINTQGDLHEQYF. CDR3 nucleotides: TGTGCCATCAACACACAGGGTGACCTTCACGAGCAGTACTTC.

The rearrangement uses TRBV9 and TRBJ1-5; D is unclear. The V gene lost 5 bases and the J gene lost 1 base, with 10 bases spanning the gap. The CDR3 has 14 residues. From germline, CDR1 is SGDLS and CDR2 YYNGEE. CDR3 amino acids: CASSVGGSNQPQHF. The CDR3 region has the DNA TGTGCCAGCAGTGTCGGAGGGAGCAATCAGCCCCAGCATTTT.

The chain's CDR3 is CASSPSGQTFYGYTF. Here the CDR3 DNA reads TGCGCCAGCAGCCCCTCGGGACAGACTTTCTATGGCTACACCTTC. The V call is TRBV5-1, the J call TRBJ1-2, with 7 bases fitting TRBD1. The germline CDR1 and CDR2 sequences are SGHRS and YFSETQ. Losses at the gene ends were 4 bases for V and 4 bases for J; bases not matched to a gene: 10. This CDR3 region has 15 residues.

The V gene is TRBV2, the J gene TRBJ1-1, with D perhaps TRBD1 (5 bases). The CDR3 consists of 11 residues. CDR1 SNHLY and CDR2 FYNNEI come from the germline V gene. The germline V and J ends were trimmed by 5 bases and 7 bases, with 8 bases remaining between them. The CDR3 nucleotides read TGTGCCAGCAGTAGGGACGGTGAAGCTTTCTTT. Translating it yields CASSRDGEAFF. Supplemented by reference TRBV2 and TRBJ1-1, the full variable domain reads EPEVTQTPSHQVTQMGQEVILRCVPISNHLYFYWYRQILGQKVEFLVSFYNNEISEKSEIFDDQFSVERPDGSNFTLKIRSTKLEDSAMYFCASSRDGEAFFGQGTRLTVV.

The chain has TRBV3-1 and TRBJ2-3; D not certain. The germline CDR1 and CDR2 sequences are LGHDT and YNNKEL (reference sequence). Between the trimmed V and J ends, which lost 4 bases and 6 bases, there was a span of 8 bases. The CDR3 loop spans 12 amino acids. CDR3 bases: TGTGCCAGCAGCCCGTCAAGGGATACGCAGTATTTT. Amino acids: CASSPSRDTQYF.

The genes are TRBV12-5 and TRBJ1-1; D unresolved. The CDR3 runs to 13 residues. Germline loops: CDR1 LGHNT, CDR2 FRNRAP. V was clipped by 6 bases and J by 0 bases, with 8 bases between them. This CDR3 reads CASGQQVNTEAFF. The DNA of the CDR3 is TGTGCTAGTGGGCAGCAGGTGAACACTGAAGCTTTCTTT. The full variable domain, its missing parts supplied by reference TRBV12-5 and TRBJ1-1, is DARVTQTPRHKVTEMGQEVTMRCQPILGHNTVFWYRQTMMQGLELLAYFRNRAPLDDSGMPKDRFSAEMPDATLATLKIQPSEPRDSAVYFCASGQQVNTEAFFGQGTRLTVV.

The chain uses TRBV6-1 and TRBJ1-2; D is unresolved. The CDR3 length is 13 residues. V was cut by 6 bases and J by 8 bases, with 16 bases left in between. CDR1 is MNHNS, CDR2 SASEGT, per germline. The CDR3 DNA sequence: TGTGCCAGCAGGGTGGACGAGGTACAAGGCTACACCTTC. Amino acid sequence: CASRVDEVQGYTF.

The V gene is TRBV4-2, the J gene TRBJ1-5, with 7 bases lining up with TRBD1. Germline V CDR1 and CDR2: LGHNA, YNFKEQ. J lost 1 base, V lost 0 bases, and 6 bases had no gene match. The CDR3 extends over 17 amino acids. CDR3 coding DNA: TGTGCCAGCAGCCAAGATTCGACAGGGTCGAGCAATCAGCCCCAGCATTTT. Translating gives CASSQDSTGSSNQPQHF.

The J gene is TRBJ2-7, the V gene TRBV20-1, with a tentative D call TRBD2 (6 bases). The CDR3 runs to 12 residues. Between the trimmed V and J ends, which lost 5 bases and 3 bases, there was a span of 11 bases. CDR1 and CDR2 from the germline V gene are DFQATT and SNEGSKA (reference sequence). CDR3 bases: TGCAGTGCTTTCAGGAGGGACTACGAGCAGTACTTC. The encoded protein is CSAFRRDYEQYF.

The CDR3 DNA reads TGTGCCAGCAGCCCCTGGACTAGCGGGAAAGAGACCCAGTACTTC. Translating gives CASSPWTSGKETQYF. V is TRBV5-4 and J is TRBJ2-5, with 12 bases lining up with TRBD2. V lost 4 bases to trimming and J lost 3 bases; unmatched junction nucleotides: 4. Per germline, CDR1 SGHNT and CDR2 YYREEE (reference sequence). The CDR3 totals 15 residues.

This chain connects TRBV30 to TRBJ1-4; the D gene is possibly TRBD1 (5 bases). The CDR3 covers 12 residues. Germline-derived CDR1 and CDR2 are GTSNPN and SVGIG (reference sequence). The V end was cut by 6 bases, the J end by 1 base, with 6 bases between. CDR3 loop: CACRVTNEKLFF. CDR3 in DNA: TGTGCCTGCAGGGTAACTAATGAAAAACTGTTTTTT.

The chain recombines TRBV20-1 with TRBJ2-6; 10 bases fit TRBD1. V lost 5 bases and J lost 0; bases outside the gene matches: 1. This CDR3 has 15 residues. Germline V lookup: CDR1 DFQATT, CDR2 SNEGSKA (reference sequence). Written as DNA, the CDR3 is TGCAGTGCTGGGACAGGGGACTCTGGGGCCAACGTCCTGACTTTC. Protein product: CSAGTGDSGANVLTF.

The chain recombines TRBV29-1 with TRBJ2-1, with TRBD1 matching over 7 bases. CDR3 length equals 13 residues. Looked up from germline, CDR1 is SQVTM and CDR2 is ANQGSEA. V was pared by 6 bases and J by 4 bases, with 6 bases of the junction left unmatched. This CDR3 reads CSVGTELYNEQFF. As DNA, the CDR3 is TGCAGCGTAGGGACAGAACTATACAATGAGCAGTTCTTC.

The chain has TRBV7-8 and TRBJ2-3; D call uncertain. With 5 bases removed from V and 3 bases from J, the gap between germline ends came to 12 bases. CDR1 and CDR2 (germline): SGHVS, FQNEAQ. The CDR3 length is 14 residues. The CDR3 spells CASSRTEGTDTQYF. DNA for the CDR3: TGTGCCAGCAGCCGCACCGAAGGGACAGATACGCAGTATTTT.

The chain uses TRBV5-1 and TRBJ2-5, with D possibly TRBD1 on 6 matching bases. The germline V and J ends were trimmed by 4 bases and 5 bases, with 12 bases remaining between them. The CDR3 totals 13 residues. The germline gives CDR1 SGHRS, CDR2 YFSETQ. The DNA for the CDR3 is TGCGCCAGCAGCATCACAGGGCCTGAGACCCAGTACTTC. This codes for CASSITGPETQYF. The whole variable domain, filled in from reference TRBV5-1 and TRBJ2-5, reads KAGVTQTPRYLIKTRGQQVTLSCSPISGHRSVSWYQQTPGQGLQFLFEYFSETQRNKGNFPGRFSGRQFSNSRSEMNVSTLELGDSALYLCASSITGPETQYFGPGTRLLVL.

The chain employs TRBV20-1 and TRBJ2-5; D not resolved. CDR3 size: 14 residues. Germline CDR1 reads DFQATT; CDR2 reads SNEGSKA (reference sequence). The V end was cut by 5 bases, the J end by 5 bases, with 18 bases between. Here the CDR3 reads CSAPRQPGVETQYF. CDR3 coding DNA: TGCAGTGCTCCCAGGCAGCCGGGCGTCGAGACCCAGTACTTC.